This is a list of T cell receptor beta chains from one sample in a study of vaccination and CD4 T cells after COVID-19. The antigens for these receptors are not known. MiXCR was run by TCRdb on the PCR reads, yielding one entry per CDR3 protein. This sample has 7,600 or so distinct CDR3 sequences; 65% to 75% occur once, and the top ten carry around 20%. The input for sequencing was cultured CD4+ T cells from blood, taken after SARS-CoV-2 vaccination. These receptors originate from a human donor with COVID-19. Each CDR3 is given without its conserved first and last residue.

TRBV15	TRBJ1-5	ATSREGGVEQPQH
TRBV15	TRBJ2-3	AISIQAGSTDTQY
TRBV6-1	TRBJ1-1	AIGQGTEAF
TRBV7-2	TRBJ1-5	ASSYDRSQPQH
TRBV20-1	TRBJ1-6	SASGPGSPLH
TRBV20-1	TRBJ2-5	SARPGHQETQY
TRBV4-3	TRBJ1-2	ASSQLRGVGPQLGYT
TRBV27	TRBJ2-3	ASSWTYKDTQY
TRBV20-1	TRBJ2-7	SASGTSGGTHEQY
TRBV28	TRBJ2-7	ASTTARQGFEQY
TRBV19	TRBJ1-6	ASTPRDYNSPLH
TRBV5-4	TRBJ2-5	ASSDRIPETQY
TRBV6-5	TRBJ1-1	ASSYPQSPEAF
TRBV20-1	TRBJ2-2	SARGQGTNTGELF
TRBV20-1	TRBJ1-5	SASGTGFGQPQH
TRBV19	TRBJ2-5	ASSILAGGPRETQY
TRBV7-3	TRBJ1-6	ASSLRGTDGSPLH
TRBV7-6	TRBJ2-5	ASSNPWTGAETQY
TRBV5-5	TRBJ2-5	ASSLVQGRFSVETQY
TRBV7-8	TRBJ1-1	ASSFLGGQRLTEAF
TRBV6-1	TRBJ1-5	ASSEGLSNQPQH
TRBV7-2	TRBJ2-1	ASRPGLVYNEQF
TRBV7-9	TRBJ2-3	ASSLSRGQDTQY
TRBV20-1	TRBJ2-1	SVRDVSRYNEQF
TRBV19	TRBJ2-5	ATQKWGGKETQY
TRBV6-2/TRBV6-3	TRBJ2-7	ASGFSDTYEQY
TRBV7-9	TRBJ1-1	ASSFRGWEDTEAF
TRBV6-5	TRBJ2-1	ASSYSTPWGQF
TRBV6-1	TRBJ2-7	ASIRDRVLYEQY
TRBV20-1	TRBJ2-1	SAQSLRLAGSNEQF
TRBV28	TRBJ1-2	ASSPIDRAWGYGYT
TRBV20-1	TRBJ1-3	SARDSRRTGYGNTIY
TRBV7-2	TRBJ2-5	ASSLARRGGSGTQY
TRBV10-3	TRBJ1-2	ATTTGNGYT
TRBV20-1	TRBJ1-6	SARVTGSYNSPLH
TRBV6-1	TRBJ1-5	ASAAGNQPQH
TRBV12-3/TRBV12-4	TRBJ1-3	ASSLYDGNTIY
TRBV20-1	TRBJ2-5	SASSGKASETQY
TRBV24-1	TRBJ2-3	ATSESGAGDTQY
TRBV25-1	TRBJ1-1	ASSETGTIMNTEAF
TRBV21-1	TRBJ2-7	ASSAQGRDSDYEQY
TRBV6-2/TRBV6-3	TRBJ1-5	ASSYRDQPQH
TRBV5-4	TRBJ2-7	ASSLRTLTYEQY
TRBV28	TRBJ2-5	ASSLTSGGRETQY
TRBV30	TRBJ2-7	AWALPYEQY
TRBV6-1	TRBJ2-2	ASSKTITNTGELF
TRBV20-1	TRBJ2-4	SATSHEALAKNIQY
TRBV5-1	TRBJ1-1	ASSLQGISEAF
TRBV6-1	TRBJ2-7	ASAGTSGGTLSSYEQY
TRBV20-1	TRBJ1-5	SADQGLGGDQPQH
TRBV19	TRBJ1-5	ASSILGNQPQH
TRBV19	TRBJ1-1	ASKMRDRNTEAF
TRBV19	TRBJ2-2	ASSTHSQGSGELF
TRBV27	TRBJ2-5	ASAVDRGQETQY
TRBV7-3	TRBJ1-2	ASSLTQGNGYT